A single sample gave rise to the 21 T cell receptor beta chains below, sequenced in a study of human T cells and chemical hapten exposure. As for time point: patch test 1, 2 weeks after DPC sensitization. Specified treatment: therapeutic diphenylcyclopropenone sensitization with weekly scalp DPC. Each CDR3 protein gets one entry after TCRdb re-called the RACE reads with MiXCR. The sample lists about 360,000 distinct CDR3 sequences, more than 4.5% occurring once. This material consisted of whole blood, taken in connection with sensitization to the hapten diphenylcyclopropenone (DPC). Every receptor here comes from a woman in her forties or fifties with alopecia areata. Some clones in this sample may be carry-over from other donors' samples.

A few counts support this clonotype. This sequence joins TRBV7-8 and TRBJ1-5; D unresolved. Germline V gene data show CDR1 as SGHVS and CDR2 as FQNEAQ. Trimming cost V 5 bases and J 2 bases, with 13 bases left between them. The CDR3 extends over 15 amino acids. In nucleotides, the CDR3 is TGTGCCAGCAGCACTACAAAGGAGGGCAATCAGCCCCAGCATTTT. Encoded protein: CASSTTKEGNQPQHF.

This chain uses TRBV27 with TRBJ1-1, with 7 bases that match TRBD1. V trimming: 1 base; J trimming: 4 bases; junction bases outside the gene matches: 6. CDR3 length: 15 residues. CDR1 is MNHEY, CDR2 SMNVEV, per germline (reference sequence). CDR3 loop: CASSLYEGAGTEAFF. The CDR3 coding sequence is TGTGCCAGCAGTTTATATGAGGGGGCAGGCACTGAAGCTTTCTTT.

This clonotype was seen repeatedly, ten times or more. The chain links TRBV6-5 to TRBJ2-5; the D gene is possibly TRBD2 (5 bases). Germline-derived CDR1 and CDR2 are MNHEY and SVGAGI. The CDR3 contains 16 residues. Between the trimmed V and J ends, which lost 0 bases and 2 bases, there was a span of 13 bases. For the CDR3, the DNA is TGTGCCAGCAGTTACTCGGCCGGAGGCCCGCAAGAGACCCAGTACTTC. This codes for CASSYSAGGPQETQYF.

Concerning this clonotype: With a much larger clone just one base away, this may be a read error. The gene calls are TRBV20-1 and TRBJ1-6; D remains unclear. Germline loops: CDR1 DFQATT, CDR2 SNEGSKA (reference sequence). This CDR3 is 15 amino acids long. CDR3 sequence reads: CSARDRRRPNSPIHF. The CDR3 DNA sequence: TGCAGTGCTAGAGATAGGCGGAGACCTAATTCACCCATCCACTTT.

This clonotype came up a few times. The CDR3 reads CASSANVQVAEQYF. DNA for the CDR3: TGCGCCAGCAGCGCCAATGTTCAGGTCGCAGAGCAGTACTTC. This sequence joins TRBV5-1 and TRBJ2-7; D call uncertain. The germline V and J ends were trimmed by 4 bases and 7 bases, with 18 bases remaining between them. This CDR3 spans 14 amino acids. Germline CDR1 is SGHRS and CDR2 is YFSETQ.

This chain uses TRBV28 with TRBJ2-7; the D gene is possibly TRBD1 (7 bases). Per the germline V gene, CDR1 is MDHEN and CDR2 is SYDVKM. This CDR3 contains 17 residues. V gave up 2 bases and J gave up 1 base, with 18 bases separating them. The CDR3 here is CASSLDTEGASSYEQYF. CDR3 bases: TGTGCCAGCAGTTTAGATACGGAGGGGGCGAGTTCCTACGAGCAGTACTTC. The complete variable domain, with remaining parts taken from reference TRBV28 and TRBJ2-7, reads DVKVTQSSRYLVKRTGEKVFLECVQDMDHENMFWYRQDPGLGLRLIYFSYDVKMKEKGDIPEGYSVSREKKERFSLILESASTNQTSMYLCASSLDTEGASSYEQYFGPGTRLTVT.

This clonotype has just a few counts. The rearrangement joins TRBV27 to TRBJ2-7; D remains unclear. V lost 3 bases, J lost 0 bases, and 6 bases lay in between. CDR1 and CDR2 from the germline V gene are MNHEY and SMNVEV (reference sequence). There are 13 residues in the CDR3. The CDR3 coding sequence is TGTGCCAGCAGTTTCCTTAACTCCTACGAGCAGTACTTC. Protein sequence: CASSFLNSYEQYF.

This clonotype was counted a few times. The gene calls are TRBV29-1 and TRBJ1-1; possible D gene TRBD1, 6 bases. The germline gives CDR1 SQVTM, CDR2 ANQGSEA. With 3 bases removed from V and 0 bases from J, the gap between germline ends came to 11 bases. This CDR3 contains 14 residues. The CDR3 loop reads CSVERGSLNTEAFF. CDR3 bases: TGCAGCGTTGAGAGGGGGTCCCTGAACACTGAAGCTTTCTTT.

At least ten counts were recorded for this clonotype. The chain couples TRBV12-3 or TRBV12-4 to TRBJ1-6; D unresolved. The CDR3 loop spans 14 amino acids. Between the trimmed V and J ends, which lost 6 bases and 2 bases, there was a span of 8 bases. CDR3 in amino acids: CASSQNPYNSPLHF. CDR3 nucleotide sequence: TGTGCCAGCAGCCAGAATCCCTATAATTCACCCCTCCACTTT.

In its sample, this clonotype was seen many times. The chain links TRBV29-1 to TRBJ1-2; TRBD1 agrees at 7 bases. Germline CDR1 SQVTM, CDR2 ANQGSEA. The CDR3 contains 12 residues. V was clipped by 2 bases and J by 8 bases; unmatched bases: 5. This CDR3 reads CSVEKGAGGYTF. In nucleotides, the CDR3 is TGCAGCGTTGAAAAGGGGGCGGGAGGCTACACCTTC.

This clonotype was detected ten times or more. The V gene is TRBV6-5, the J gene TRBJ2-4, with a tentative D call TRBD1 (5 bases). V lost 6 bases and J lost 9, with 15 bases in between. This CDR3 has 13 amino acids. Germline values: CDR1 MNHEY, CDR2 SVGAGI. CDR3 coding DNA: TGTGCCAGCAGCCCCGACAGTTGGAGCATTCAGTACTTC. Protein product: CASSPDSWSIQYF.

In its sample, this clonotype was seen many times. V is TRBV9 and J is TRBJ2-7, with 10 bases identical to TRBD2. Germline-derived CDR1 and CDR2 are SGDLS and YYNGEE. CDR3 length equals 16 residues. Trimming removed 2 bases from V and 1 base from J; junction bases left unmatched: 6. CDR3 bases: TGTGCCAGCAGCGTTGACATAGCGGGAGGTTCCTACGAGCAGTACTTC. Protein product: CASSVDIAGGSYEQYF.

The table lists this clonotype with many counts. This chain uses TRBV5-5 with TRBJ1-1; D unclear. V was pared by 4 bases and J by 5 bases, with 15 bases between. There are 14 residues in the CDR3. CDR1 SGHKS and CDR2 YYEKEE come from the germline V gene (reference sequence). The CDR3 loop is CASSPVIARTEAFF. The CDR3 DNA sequence: TGTGCCAGCAGCCCGGTTATTGCGAGGACTGAAGCTTTCTTT.

The rearrangement joins TRBV5-1 to TRBJ2-7; no reliable D call. The germline V and J ends were trimmed by 0 bases and 2 bases, with 9 bases remaining between them. The CDR3 sequence is 14 residues long. Germline CDR1 is SGHRS and CDR2 is YFSETQ. CDR3 region: CASSLEPITYEQYF. Written as DNA, the CDR3 is TGCGCCAGCAGCTTGGAACCGATAACCTACGAGCAGTACTTC.

Many counts were recorded for this clonotype. The CDR3 spells CASTSGVQETQYF. CDR3 DNA: TGTGCCAGCACTAGCGGGGTACAAGAGACCCAGTACTTC. This sequence joins TRBV28 and TRBJ2-5, with 9 bases matching TRBD2. Germline loops: CDR1 MDHEN, CDR2 SYDVKM. V lost 7 bases to trimming and J lost 2 bases; unmatched junction nucleotides: 2. This CDR3 has 13 amino acids.

With regard to this clonotype: A single base separates this from a much larger clone, so it may be a read error. This chain joins TRBV11-2 and TRBJ2-1, with 7 bases identical to TRBD2. Germline V gives CDR1 SGHAT, CDR2 FQNNGV. This CDR3 is 13 amino acids long. CDR3 in amino acids: CASSGGGPDEHFF. In nucleotides, the CDR3 is TGTGCCAGCAGCGGGGGAGGGCCGGACGAGCATTTCTTC.

This clonotype was counted only a few times. The rearrangement uses TRBV20-1 and TRBJ2-1, with 8 bases fitting TRBD2. Unmatched junction bases numbered 5, after V lost 2 bases and J lost 2 bases. Germline CDR1 is DFQATT and CDR2 is SNEGSKA (reference sequence). The CDR3 covers 15 residues. CDR3 nucleotide sequence: TGCAGTGCTAGAAGAGCGGGAGCCACCTACAATGAGCAGTTCTTC. It encodes CSARRAGATYNEQFF.

This clonotype was seen many times. The chain combines TRBV27 with TRBJ2-1, with a possible D match to TRBD2 (6 bases). The CDR3 loop spans 16 amino acids. Trimming cost V 5 bases and J 0 bases, with 14 bases left between them. Germline V CDR1 and CDR2: MNHEY, SMNVEV (reference sequence). This CDR3 is CASSLGGPSSYNEQFF. The CDR3 DNA is TGTGCCAGCAGTCTGGGGGGACCCAGCTCCTACAATGAGCAGTTCTTC.

This rearrangement joins TRBV18 to TRBJ2-1, with 8 nucleotides matching TRBD1. J was trimmed by 7 bases and V by 3 bases; bases with no gene match: 8. The CDR3 is 15 residues long. Germline V gene data show CDR1 as KGHSH and CDR2 as LQKENI. CDR3: CASSPGQGGWNEQFF. CDR3 bases: TGTGCCAGCTCACCTGGACAGGGCGGGTGGAATGAGCAGTTCTTC. The full variable domain, rest sourced from reference TRBV18 and TRBJ2-1, is NAGVMQNPRHLVRRRGQEARLRCSPMKGHSHVYWYRQLPEEGLKFMVYLQKENIIDESGMPKERFSAEFPKEGPSILRIQQVVRGDSAAYFCASSPGQGGWNEQFFGPGTRLTVL.

This clonotype has a count of ten or more. The chain carries TRBV19 and TRBJ1-5; D call uncertain. V lost 1 base to trimming and J lost 7 bases, with 5 bases between them. CDR1 and CDR2 from the germline V gene are LNHDA and SQIVND (reference sequence). The CDR3 is made up of 12 amino acids. CDR3 coding DNA: TGTGCCAGTAGTATAGCGGCCCAGCCCCAGCATTTT. Translated, it gives CASSIAAQPQHF.

In this sample, this clonotype turned up a few times. This chain connects TRBV10-2 to TRBJ2-3, with 8 positions matching TRBD2. The junction had 7 bases not matched to a gene; V was cut back by 7 bases and J by 4 bases. CDR1 WSHSY and CDR2 SAAADI come from the germline V gene. There are 14 residues in the CDR3. CDR3 sequence reads: CASTREGPADTQYF. The CDR3 region has the DNA TGCGCCAGCACCCGGGAGGGCCCCGCAGATACGCAGTATTTT.